This record concerns one T cell receptor (beta chain) sequence. Antigen specificity is unknown. Using immunoSEQ multiplex PCR, the repertoire was profiled, and TCRdb retains in-frame clones only, with some absent. This sample has some 2,000,000 clones, with about 94% found just once. This sample is part of a study of shared clonotypes between healthy human individuals. Study-wide background: The donor group consisted of a couple of women and three men, aged 18 to 49. Overall study findings and caveats: Large sequencing depth failed to make sorted-subset sequencing complete, rarefaction showed. It was the non-shared clonotypes that had lower generation probabilities than clonotypes shared by all four donors.

The trim removed 0 bases at V and 6 bases at J, leaving 9 bases unmatched. Per the germline V gene, CDR1 is SGHTA and CDR2 is FQGNSA. The CDR3 consists of 16 residues. The chain couples TRBV7-2 to TRBJ2-7, with 9 bases fitting TRBD2. The TCR sequence derives from a man younger than 35 in good health. The sequencing input was naive CD4+ T cells sorted from blood. Subset noted: CD45RA+ positively selected. The CDR3 protein is CASSLAVRLAGLEQYF. CDR3 DNA sequence: TGTGCCAGCAGCTTAGCGGTAAGGCTAGCGGGACTCGAGCAGTACTTC.